Each of the 9 T cell receptor beta chains below was sequenced from the same sample in a study of memory CD4+ T cells and cytomegalovirus serostatus. Single viable CD3+CD4+CD8-CD45RO+ cells were sorted as the memory CD4+ T cells. This table comes from immunoSEQ multiplex PCR, and its TCRdb copy is limited to in-frame clones, with some not included. The sample has 56,000 or so clones, around 81% seen once. Sequences were obtained from memory CD4+ T cells from blood. These TCRs come from an adult in good health and CMV-seronegative. Some clones in this sample may be carry-over from other donors' samples.

CDR3 amino acids: CASSLVAGGPHEQYF. Here the CDR3 DNA reads TGTGCCAGCAGCTTAGTAGCGGGAGGGCCCCACGAGCAGTACTTC. This rearrangement joins TRBV7-8 to TRBJ2-7; 11 bases are a match to TRBD2. J was trimmed by 5 bases and V by 1 base; bases with no gene match: 4. The CDR3 runs to 15 residues. CDR1 is SGHVS, CDR2 FQNEAQ, per germline. Based on the CDR3 plus reference TRBV7-8 and TRBJ2-7, the full variable domain is GAGVSQSPRYKVAKRGQDVALRCDPISGHVSLFWYQQALGQGPEFLTYFQNEAQLDKSGLPSDRFFAERPEGSVSTLKIQRTQQEDSAVYLCASSLVAGGPHEQYFGPGTRLTVT.

The genes are TRBV5-1 and TRBJ1-2; no clear D. CDR3 length: 13 amino acids. Germline CDR1 SGHRS, CDR2 YFSETQ. V was trimmed by 0 bases and J by 4 bases, leaving 7 bases between them. DNA for the CDR3: TGCGCCAGCAGCTTGGACGGAGGCTATGGCTACACCTTC. It specifies CASSLDGGYGYTF.

This clone was detected once. This chain uses TRBV20-1 with TRBJ2-7; 7 nucleotides line up with TRBD1. CDR3 length: 11 amino acids. Germline values: CDR1 DFQATT, CDR2 SNEGSKA (reference sequence). V lost 5 bases and J lost 4; bases outside the gene matches: 2. DNA for the CDR3: TGCAGTGCTCTGGGACAGTACGAGCAGTACTTC. Protein sequence: CSALGQYEQYF.

V and J are TRBV28 and TRBJ2-1; TRBD1 aligns across 9 bases. V shed 5 bases, J shed 10 bases, and the junction held 9 bases outside the gene matches. Per the germline V gene, CDR1 is MDHEN and CDR2 is SYDVKM. The CDR3 is made up of 14 amino acids. This chain's CDR3 is CASSPWTGDVEQFF. The CDR3 DNA reads TGTGCCAGCAGTCCCTGGACAGGGGACGTAGAGCAGTTCTTC. The full variable domain, its missing parts supplied by reference TRBV28 and TRBJ2-1, is DVKVTQSSRYLVKRTGEKVFLECVQDMDHENMFWYRQDPGLGLRLIYFSYDVKMKEKGDIPEGYSVSREKKERFSLILESASTNQTSMYLCASSPWTGDVEQFFGPGTRLTVL.

The chain employs TRBV2 and TRBJ2-1; 12 bases fit TRBD2. The J segment lost 7 bases and the V segment lost 5 bases, leaving 3 bases of the junction unmatched. CDR3 size: 14 residues. CDR1 SNHLY and CDR2 FYNNEI come from the germline V gene. The CDR3 DNA reads as TGTGCCAGCAGTCCTAGCGGGGGGGCGAATGAGCAGTTCTTC. Residues: CASSPSGGANEQFF.

This sequence joins TRBV2 and TRBJ1-2, with TRBD1 matching over 7 bases. The V gene's germline CDR1 is SNHLY and CDR2 FYNNEI. The CDR3 is made up of 13 amino acids. The junction had 5 bases not matched to a gene; V was cut back by 6 bases and J by 4 bases. The CDR3 region is CASRQGMGYGYTF. The CDR3 DNA sequence: TGTGCCAGCAGACAGGGGATGGGCTATGGCTACACCTTC.

The chain links TRBV19 to TRBJ2-5, with 12 nucleotides matching TRBD2. V gave up 3 bases and J gave up 2 bases; unmatched junction bases: 16. Germline V gene data show CDR1 as LNHDA and CDR2 as SQIVND (reference sequence). CDR3 length equals 20 residues. CDR3 sequence: CASSIRLAGGLVAGQETQYF. The CDR3 DNA is TGTGCCAGTAGTATTCGGCTAGCGGGGGGGCTTGTGGCTGGACAAGAGACCCAGTACTTC.

The chain carries TRBV4-1 and TRBJ1-6; no definite D call. With 7 bases removed from V and 10 bases from J, the gap between germline ends came to 17 bases. CDR1 MGHRA and CDR2 YSYEKL come from the germline V gene. This CDR3 region has 14 residues. Here the CDR3 reads CASKLAFRESPLHF. The DNA of the CDR3 is TGCGCCAGCAAGTTAGCTTTTCGGGAGTCACCCCTCCACTTT.

The chain is built from TRBV5-1 and TRBJ2-1; the match to TRBD2 covers 11 bases. This CDR3 has 16 amino acids. Losses at the gene ends were 0 bases for V and 5 bases for J; bases not matched to a gene: 4. Germline V lookup: CDR1 SGHRS, CDR2 YFSETQ. CDR3 bases: TGCGCCAGCAGCTTGGGGGTGGGACTAGCGGACAATGAGCAGTTCTTC. Protein product: CASSLGVGLADNEQFF.